This T cell receptor (beta chain) was sequenced during a study of T cells in Graves' hyperthyroidism and ophthalmopathy. This clonotype was seen at least ten times. What it binds is unknown. The source material, RNA transcripts, was used to amplify TCR beta CDR3 regions. First-round RT-PCR targeting the TCR CDR3 was performed with the HTBI primer set. One entry per CDR3 protein, called by TCRdb with MiXCR from the multiplex PCR reads. The sample holds a few hundred thousand distinct CDR3 sequences, 15% to 20% seen once. Study-wide results and limits: Most thyroid clonotypes with frequency above 0.001 were detected in blood.

Over 18 months, lack of ophthalmopathy progression marked Graves' hyperthyroidism as stable. Uncontrolled infection, other autoimmune disease, pregnancy or lactation led to exclusion. Each diagnosis drew on symptoms, thyroxine, TRAb, thyroid ultrasound and orbital computed tomography findings. This sequence was found in a woman younger than 30 with Graves' hyperthyroidism. Sequenced material: blood.

The CDR3 protein is CASSLKLQSYEQYF. DNA of the CDR3: TGTGCCAGCAGCTTGAAGCTTCAATCCTACGAGCAGTACTTC. The chain recombines TRBV11-2 with TRBJ2-7; no firm D call. The CDR3 is 14 residues long. Trimming cost V 3 bases and J 1 base, with 10 bases left between them. The germline V gene encodes CDR1 SGHAT and CDR2 FQNNGV.